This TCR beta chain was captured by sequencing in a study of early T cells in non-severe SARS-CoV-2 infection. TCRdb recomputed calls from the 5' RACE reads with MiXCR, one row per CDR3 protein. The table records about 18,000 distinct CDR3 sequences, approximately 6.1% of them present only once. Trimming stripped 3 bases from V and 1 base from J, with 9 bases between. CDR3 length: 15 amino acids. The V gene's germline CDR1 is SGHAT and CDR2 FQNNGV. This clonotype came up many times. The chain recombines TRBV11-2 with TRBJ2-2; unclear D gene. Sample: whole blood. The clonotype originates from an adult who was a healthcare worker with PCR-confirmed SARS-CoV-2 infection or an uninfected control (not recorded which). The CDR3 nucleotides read TGTGCCAGCAGCTTCGACGGAATGAACACCGGGGAGCTGTTTTTT. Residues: CASSFDGMNTGELFF.